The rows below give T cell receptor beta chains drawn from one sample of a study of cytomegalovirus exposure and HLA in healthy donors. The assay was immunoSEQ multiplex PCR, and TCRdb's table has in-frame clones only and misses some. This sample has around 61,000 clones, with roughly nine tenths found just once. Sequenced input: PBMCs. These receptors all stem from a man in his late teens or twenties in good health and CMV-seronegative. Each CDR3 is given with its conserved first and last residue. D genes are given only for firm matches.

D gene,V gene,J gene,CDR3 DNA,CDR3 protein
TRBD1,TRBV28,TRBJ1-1,TGTGCCAGCAGCCGACCCGGACAGGCCAGAGAAGCTTTCTTT,CASSRPGQAREAFF
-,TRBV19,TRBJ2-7,TGTGCCTCCAGCGACTTGTCCTACGAGCAGTACTTC,CASSDLSYEQYF
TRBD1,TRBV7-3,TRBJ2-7,TGTGCCAGCAGACCGGCCGGGACAGGGCTGGTCGATTCCTACGAGCAGTACTTC,CASRPAGTGLVDSYEQYF
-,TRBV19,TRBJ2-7,TGTGCCAGTAGTAATAGCGGTACCTACGAGCAGTACTTC,CASSNSGTYEQYF
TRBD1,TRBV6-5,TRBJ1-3,TGTGCCAGCAGTTACAGGGGACAGGGGTTCGGAAACACCATATATTTT,CASSYRGQGFGNTIYF
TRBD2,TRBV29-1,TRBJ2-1,TGCAGCGTTGGGGGAGGGTGGTCCTACAATGAGCAGTTCTTC,CSVGGGWSYNEQFF
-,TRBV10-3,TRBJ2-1,TGTGCCATCACCCAGGGACTCGAAACTTACAATGAGCAGTTCTTC,CAITQGLETYNEQFF
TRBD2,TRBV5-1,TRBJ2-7,TGCGCCAGCAGCATCAGGACTAGCGGTTCCTACGAGCAGTACTTC,CASSIRTSGSYEQYF
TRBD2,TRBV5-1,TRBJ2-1,TGCGCCAGCGGGTCGGCGGGAGGGTCCCACAATGAGCAGTTCTTC,CASGSAGGSHNEQFF
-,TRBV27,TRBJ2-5,TGTGCCAGCAGTGTACAGGGTAGGAGAGAGACCCAGTACTTC,CASSVQGRRETQYF
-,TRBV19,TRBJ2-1,TGTGCCAGTAGTATCGGGGAAAACCTCAATGAGCAGTTCTTC,CASSIGENLNEQFF